This entry lists 30 T cell receptor beta chains sequenced from one sample in a study of blood T cell repertoires in COVID-19. Only in-frame clones appear in the TCRdb table, and some are missing; sequencing was by immunoSEQ multiplex PCR. The sample comprises approximately 290,000 clones, around 87% of which are singletons, and more than 2% rests with the top ten. The sequencing input was peripheral blood. Receptor source: a man between 18 and 35 years old with active or convalescent COVID-19.

The chain links TRBV6-5 to TRBJ2-1; perhaps TRBD1 as D (6 bases). Trimming stripped 5 bases from V and 9 bases from J, with 17 bases between. Germline V gives CDR1 MNHEY, CDR2 SVGAGI. The CDR3 has 14 amino acids. CDR3 loop: CASSRPQGLGEQFF. For the CDR3, the DNA is TGTGCCAGCAGTCGCCCCCAGGGGTTAGGTGAGCAGTTCTTC.

The gene calls are TRBV6-5 and TRBJ2-3, with 9 bases aligning to TRBD2. V dropped 2 bases and J dropped 5; count of bases not matched to a gene: 5. The CDR3 contains 15 residues. Germline CDR1 reads MNHEY; CDR2 reads SVGAGI. CDR3 amino acids: CASSYGGRAIDTQYF. DNA for the CDR3: TGTGCCAGCAGTTACGGCGGGAGGGCAATAGATACGCAGTATTTT.

The J gene is TRBJ1-6, the V gene TRBV5-1, with D unresolved. With 4 bases removed from V and 8 bases from J, the gap between germline ends came to 10 bases. The CDR3 totals 13 residues. In germline, CDR1 is SGHRS, CDR2 YFSETQ. The CDR3: CASSVKLDSPLHF. CDR3 nucleotide sequence: TGCGCCAGCAGCGTGAAGTTAGATTCACCCCTCCACTTT.

The chain recombines TRBV10-3 with TRBJ2-5; tentative D call: TRBD2 (6 bases). The CDR3 contains 13 residues. Germline lookup yields CDR1 ENHRY and CDR2 SYGVKD. V lost 6 bases and J 5 bases, leaving 13 bases between the germline ends. The CDR3 loop reads CAISYGGGETQYF. The CDR3 coding sequence is TGTGCCATCAGCTACGGTGGGGGGGAGACCCAGTACTTC.

The chain employs TRBV10-3 and TRBJ1-2, with a tentative D call TRBD1 (6 bases). Germline lookup yields CDR1 ENHRY and CDR2 SYGVKD. Trimming cost V 2 bases and J 4 bases, with 8 bases left between them. This CDR3 is 13 amino acids long. CDR3 region: CAISEDRIYGYTF. As DNA, the CDR3 is TGTGCCATCAGTGAGGACAGGATCTATGGCTACACCTTC.

This sequence joins TRBV7-9 and TRBJ1-2, with D unclear. The germline V gene encodes CDR1 SEHNR and CDR2 FQNEAQ (reference sequence). This CDR3 contains 13 residues. V lost 1 base and J 7 bases, leaving 10 bases between the germline ends. In DNA form, the CDR3 reads TGTGCCAGCAGCTTAGAGGCGGGAGTTGGCTACACCTTC. It translates to CASSLEAGVGYTF.

J is TRBJ2-5 and V is TRBV10-3, with 8 positions matching TRBD1. This CDR3 spans 14 amino acids. V was clipped by 0 bases and J by 5 bases; unmatched bases: 2. CDR1 and CDR2 from the germline V gene are ENHRY and SYGVKD. The CDR3 sequence is CAISESDRAETQYF. The CDR3 coding sequence is TGTGCCATCAGTGAGTCGGACAGGGCGGAGACCCAGTACTTC.

V usage is TRBV6-5 and J usage is TRBJ2-7; 7 nucleotides agree with TRBD2. With 2 bases clipped from V and 4 bases from J, the junction kept 8 bases outside the gene matches. The CDR3 is 15 amino acids. Germline CDR1 and CDR2: MNHEY and SVGAGI. This CDR3 is CASSYAPSGEYEQYF. DNA of the CDR3: TGTGCCAGCAGTTACGCGCCTAGCGGAGAGTACGAGCAGTACTTC.

In its sample, this clone was seen once. The chain carries TRBV6-2 or TRBV6-3 and TRBJ1-2; D possibly corresponds to TRBD1 (6 bases). CDR3 size: 16 residues. Trimming shortened V by 5 bases and J by 4 bases, and 20 bases separated the two germline ends. Germline V gives CDR1 MNHEY, CDR2 SVGEGT. The CDR3 DNA sequence: TGTGCCAGCAGTAAAACGGGGACCGGGACATTCTATGGCTACACCTTC. Encoded protein: CASSKTGTGTFYGYTF.

This rearrangement joins TRBV12-3 or TRBV12-4 to TRBJ1-3; D gene unclear. The V and J ends lost 2 bases and 6 bases respectively, with 5 bases between them. The CDR3 runs to 12 residues. The CDR3 loop is CASSLIENTIYF. DNA for the CDR3: TGTGCCAGCAGTTTAATAGAAAACACCATATATTTT.

This clone was detected only once. Here the CDR3 reads CASSPRTTDGYTF. The CDR3 nucleotides read TGTGCCAGCTCACCTAGGACAACTGATGGCTACACCTTC. This chain links TRBV18 with TRBJ1-2; D is perhaps TRBD1 (5 bases). Germline CDR1 reads KGHSH; CDR2 reads LQKENI. Between the trimmed V and J ends, which lost 3 bases and 6 bases, there was a span of 11 bases. The CDR3 spans 13 residues.

V and J are TRBV6-5 and TRBJ1-5, with D uncertain. Germline V lookup: CDR1 MNHEY, CDR2 SVGAGI. The CDR3 runs to 13 residues. V gave up 5 bases and J gave up 6 bases, with 11 bases separating them. CDR3 nucleotides: TGTGCCAGCAGTCCCGGGGAGGGTCAGCCCCAGCATTTT. It yields the protein CASSPGEGQPQHF.

J is TRBJ1-1 and V is TRBV6-4, with D possibly being TRBD1 (6 bases). CDR3 length: 17 residues. Germline V CDR1 and CDR2: MRHNA, SNTAGT. Trimming left V 0 bases short and J 3 bases short, with 17 bases between. The CDR3 region is CASSDSDRGGRDTEAFF. CDR3 bases: TGTGCCAGCAGTGACTCCGATAGGGGGGGGCGTGACACTGAAGCTTTCTTT.

J is TRBJ2-5 and V is TRBV11-3, with 13 bases lining up with TRBD2. V shed 1 base, J shed 5 bases, and the junction held 4 bases outside the gene matches. The CDR3 loop spans 16 amino acids. The germline V gene has CDR1 SGHNT and CDR2 YENEEA. CDR3 coding DNA: TGTGCCAGCAGCTTAGGGGGACTAGCGGGAATCGAGACCCAGTACTTC. Translated: CASSLGGLAGIETQYF.

The rearrangement uses TRBV7-9 and TRBJ1-1, with 9 bases lining up with TRBD1. The CDR3 sequence is 14 residues long. CDR1 and CDR2 from the germline V gene are SEHNR and FQNEAQ (reference sequence). V dropped 5 bases and J dropped 7; count of bases not matched to a gene: 8. The CDR3 is CASSPSGTGSEAFF. The CDR3 DNA follows: TGTGCCAGCAGCCCCAGCGGGACAGGGAGTGAAGCTTTCTTT.

This chain connects TRBV7-3 to TRBJ2-1, with TRBD2 identical over 12 bases. Germline V gene data show CDR1 as SGHTA and CDR2 as FQGTGA. With V trimmed by 5 bases and J by 6 bases, 5 bases remained unmatched. The CDR3 is made up of 15 amino acids. CDR3 sequence reads: CASSPRLAGVNEQFF. CDR3 nucleotides: TGTGCCAGCAGCCCAAGACTAGCGGGAGTCAATGAGCAGTTCTTC.

Only a few counts were recorded for this clone. The same CDR3 arises from other DNA sequences in this sample as well. This chain links TRBV27 with TRBJ2-5; TRBD1 matches at 12 bases. The length of the CDR3 is 15 residues. Per the germline V gene, CDR1 is MNHEY and CDR2 is SMNVEV (reference sequence). The V segment lost 6 bases and the J segment 5 bases; nucleotides outside the gene matches: 7. For the CDR3, the DNA is TGTGCCAGCAGCACTGGGACAGGGGGCGTTGAGACCCAGTACTTC. It specifies CASSTGTGGVETQYF.

The genes are TRBV18 and TRBJ2-2; 8 bases align to TRBD1. Germline CDR1 and CDR2: KGHSH and LQKENI. Trimming cost V 1 base and J 4 bases; bases outside gene matches: 2. The length of the CDR3 is 15 residues. The CDR3 coding sequence is TGTGCCAGCTCACCACGGCAGGGGGCCACCGGGGAGCTGTTTTTT. Its protein product is CASSPRQGATGELFF. The full variable domain, completed using reference TRBV18 and TRBJ2-2, is NAGVMQNPRHLVRRRGQEARLRCSPMKGHSHVYWYRQLPEEGLKFMVYLQKENIIDESGMPKERFSAEFPKEGPSILRIQQVVRGDSAAYFCASSPRQGATGELFFGEGSRLTVL.

The rearrangement links TRBV10-3 to TRBJ2-3, with 10 bases fitting TRBD2. Trimming took 6 bases from V and 7 from J; bases not matched to a gene: 10. Germline V gene sequence: CDR1 ENHRY, CDR2 SYGVKD. The length of the CDR3 is 15 residues. The CDR3 here is CAIRGTLAGVNTQYF. CDR3 sequence (DNA): TGTGCCATCAGGGGGACTCTAGCGGGGGTAAATACGCAGTATTTT.

The CDR3 protein is CASSLVVGGNTEAFF. Here the CDR3 DNA reads TGTGCCAGCAGCTTAGTGGTTGGCGGGAACACTGAAGCTTTCTTT. The chain recombines TRBV7-6 with TRBJ1-1; no clear D gene. Germline V lookup: CDR1 SGHVS, CDR2 FNYEAQ. V was clipped by 1 base and J by 1 base, with 10 bases between them. The length of the CDR3 is 15 residues. The variable domain in full, with the rest retrieved from reference TRBV7-6 and TRBJ1-1, is GAGVSQSPRYKVTKRGQDVALRCDPISGHVSLYWYRQALGQGPEFLTYFNYEAQQDKSGLPNDRFSAERPEGSISTLTIQRTEQRDSAMYRCASSLVVGGNTEAFFGQGTRLTVV.

J is TRBJ2-7 and V is TRBV18; 12 nucleotides align to TRBD2. CDR1 and CDR2 from the germline V gene are KGHSH and LQKENI. The V gene end was trimmed by 0 bases and the J gene end by 3 bases; junction bases not matched to a gene: 0. CDR3 size: 15 residues. CDR3 in DNA: TGTGCCAGCTCACCACCGGGACTAGCGGGCTACGAGCAGTACTTC. This encodes CASSPPGLAGYEQYF.

The chain has TRBV4-3 and TRBJ1-5, with 7 bases matching TRBD1. The CDR3 length is 17 residues. CDR1 and CDR2 from the germline V gene are LGHNA and YSLEER. V shed 0 bases, J shed 4 bases, and the junction held 9 bases outside the gene matches. CDR3 sequence: CASSQDWAGGLNQPQHF. The CDR3 bases are TGCGCCAGCAGCCAAGATTGGGCAGGGGGTCTTAATCAGCCCCAGCATTTT.

The chain links TRBV18 to TRBJ1-6; a possible D gene is TRBD1 (5 bases). Looked up from germline, CDR1 is KGHSH and CDR2 is LQKENI. The CDR3 extends over 14 amino acids. V was cut by 3 bases and J by 7 bases, with 10 bases left in between. The CDR3 nucleotides read TGTGCCAGCTCACCTAAGACAGAGAATTCACCCCTCCACTTT. Protein: CASSPKTENSPLHF.

The chain recombines TRBV5-6 with TRBJ1-2; tentatively, D is TRBD1 (5 bases). CDR1 is SGHDT and CDR2 is YYEEEE in the germline V gene. The CDR3 sequence is 15 residues long. V was pared by 4 bases and J by 3 bases, with 16 bases between. CDR3: CASSLQGHGDYGYTF. As DNA, the CDR3 is TGTGCCAGCAGCCTGCAGGGTCACGGAGACTATGGCTACACCTTC.

The J gene is TRBJ1-4, the V gene TRBV2, with 11 bases matching TRBD1. Trimming at V came to 8 bases and at J to 7 bases, leaving 9 bases not matched to a gene. Germline values: CDR1 SNHLY, CDR2 FYNNEI. The CDR3 consists of 15 residues. CDR3 DNA: TGTGCCAGCTTTCGGGACAGGGGGTTCGGTGAAAAACTGTTTTTT. This sequence encodes CASFRDRGFGEKLFF.

The V call is TRBV4-1, the J call TRBJ1-6, with TRBD1 matching over 8 bases. Germline values: CDR1 MGHRA, CDR2 YSYEKL. V gave up 1 base and J gave up 10 bases; unmatched junction bases: 9. The CDR3 extends over 16 amino acids. CDR3 residues: CASSQVLGQGKSPLHF. CDR3 DNA: TGCGCCAGCAGCCAAGTGCTTGGACAGGGAAAATCACCCCTCCACTTT.

Remarks on this clone: Other DNA sequences in the same sample also yield this CDR3. V gene TRBV27 combines with J gene TRBJ2-7; 7 bases agree with TRBD1. This CDR3 has 14 amino acids. The V gene's germline CDR1 is MNHEY and CDR2 SMNVEV (reference sequence). After removal of 5 bases from V and 2 bases from J, the junction contained 6 bases not matched to a gene. CDR3 DNA: TGTGCCAGCAGTACTCGACAGGGACCCTACGAGCAGTACTTC. It is translated as CASSTRQGPYEQYF.

This chain links TRBV7-6 with TRBJ2-5, with 8 bases aligning to TRBD1. This CDR3 has 18 amino acids. The V gene's germline CDR1 is SGHVS and CDR2 FNYEAQ. V lost 1 base, J lost 5 bases, and 15 bases stayed unmatched. Here the CDR3 DNA reads TGTGCCAGCAGCTTAGTCGCGTCTCAGGGGGCGTTTCGGGAGACCCAGTACTTC. Protein: CASSLVASQGAFRETQYF.

The J gene is TRBJ1-1, the V gene TRBV7-9; D remains unclear. CDR1 is SEHNR and CDR2 is FQNEAQ in the germline V gene (reference sequence). The V and J ends lost 3 bases and 5 bases respectively, with 10 bases between them. This CDR3 comprises 13 residues. The CDR3 coding sequence is TGTGCCAGCAGCTTCAAAGAGTATACTGAAGCTTTCTTT. This sequence encodes CASSFKEYTEAFF.

The chain recombines TRBV29-1 with TRBJ1-2, with 7 bases identical to TRBD1. In germline, CDR1 is SQVTM, CDR2 ANQGSEA. The CDR3 covers 15 residues. The V gene end was trimmed by 1 base and the J gene end by 6 bases; junction bases not matched to a gene: 11. CDR3 nucleotides: TGCAGCGTTGAAGTGGTGCTACAGGGGTGGGATGGCTACACCTTC. Translated, it gives CSVEVVLQGWDGYTF.